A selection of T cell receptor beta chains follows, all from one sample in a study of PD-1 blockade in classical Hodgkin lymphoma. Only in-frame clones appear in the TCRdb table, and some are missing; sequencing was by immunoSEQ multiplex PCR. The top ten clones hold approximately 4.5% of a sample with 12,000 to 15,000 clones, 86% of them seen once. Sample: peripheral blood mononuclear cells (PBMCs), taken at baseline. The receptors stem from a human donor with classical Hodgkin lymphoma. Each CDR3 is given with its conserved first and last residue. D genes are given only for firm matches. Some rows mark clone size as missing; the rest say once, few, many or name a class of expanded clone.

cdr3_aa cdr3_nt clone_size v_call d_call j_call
CASRTSGEAQPQHF TGTGCCAGCAGGACTTCAGGGGAAGCTCAGCCCCAGCATTTT . TRBV6-6 . TRBJ1-5
CASSMASGPYNEQFF TGTGCCAGTAGTATGGCTAGCGGTCCCTACAATGAGCAGTTCTTC . TRBV19 TRBD2 TRBJ2-1
CASSPEVTDTQYF TGTGCCAGCAGCCCCGAGGTCACAGATACGCAGTATTTT . TRBV9 . TRBJ2-3
CASSYPRTNQPQHF TGTGCCAGCAGTTACCCAAGGACCAATCAGCCCCAGCATTTT . TRBV6-6 . TRBJ1-5
CASSEGTGVNSPLHF TGTGCCAGCAGTGAAGGGACAGGGGTCAATTCACCCCTCCACTTT once TRBV25-1 TRBD1 TRBJ1-6
CAIAWTSSYEQYF TGTGCCATCGCTTGGACCAGCTCCTACGAGCAGTACTTC . TRBV10-3 . TRBJ2-7
CASSFLPGADYGYTF TGTGCCAGCAGCTTCCTCCCTGGGGCCGACTATGGCTACACCTTC few TRBV7-8 . TRBJ1-2
CASRPLATNEKLFF TGTGCCAGTCGACCTCTTGCAACTAATGAAAAACTGTTTTTT once TRBV6-5 . TRBJ1-4
CASSDLGPNYGYTF TGTGCCAGCAGTGATTTGGGACCGAACTATGGCTACACCTTC . TRBV2 . TRBJ1-2
CASKDISYGYTF TGTGCCAGTAAGGATATCTCCTATGGCTACACCTTC . TRBV19 . TRBJ1-2
CASSLRSSGRGDEQFF TGTGCCAGCAGCTTACGATCTAGCGGGAGAGGGGATGAGCAGTTCTTC . TRBV7-9 TRBD2 TRBJ2-1
CIALAGDTQYF TGTATTGCACTAGCGGGAGATACGCAGTATTTT . TRBV27 TRBD2 TRBJ2-3
CASSSSTDTQYF TGTGCCAGCAGCTCTAGCACAGATACGCAGTATTTT once TRBV5-4 . TRBJ2-3
CASSLGLFTQYF TGTGCCAGCAGCTTGGGTCTTTTCACGCAGTATTTT few TRBV5-6 . TRBJ2-3
CASSLFSTGELFF TGTGCCAGCAGCCTATTTAGTACCGGGGAGCTGTTTTTT . TRBV7-9 . TRBJ2-2
CATSKTPGGANTEAFF TGTGCCACCAGCAAAACCCCAGGGGGAGCGAACACTGAAGCTTTCTTT . TRBV15 TRBD1 TRBJ1-1